One sample yielded the 29 T cell receptor beta chains listed below, sequenced in a study of spatial heterogeneity in lung cancer. Study-level points and caveats: Tumoral mutation counts were tracked by counts of expanded intratumoral alpha and beta TCRs.

Their antigens are not known. TCRdb itself ran the 5' RACE reads through MiXCR, one entry per CDR3 protein. The sample lists roughly 15,000 distinct CDR3 sequences, approximately 4.5% occurring once. The time point here: sample taken at primary tumor resection. Sequenced material: lung tumor tissue, taken at surgery. Every receptor here comes from a female donor with early-stage non-small cell lung cancer.

This clonotype ranks as medium-sized. Within a library made for alpha chains, this beta chain is off target, and its count is uninformative. The chain is built from TRBV6-5 and TRBJ2-3, with D uncertain. This CDR3 comprises 14 residues. The germline V gene encodes CDR1 MNHEY and CDR2 SVGAGI. The V end was cut by 4 bases, the J end by 4 bases, with 12 bases between. The CDR3 DNA follows: TGTGCCAGCAGTTCGACCGGCTGGGCAGATACGCAGTATTTT. It translates to CASSSTGWADTQYF.

This clonotype was observed many times. For a library built for alpha chains, this beta chain is a stray read; little rests on its size. J is TRBJ2-5 and V is TRBV5-5; the match to TRBD1 covers 7 bases. The CDR3 is 14 amino acids. Germline CDR1 reads SGHKS; CDR2 reads YYEKEE (reference sequence). Trimming removed 6 bases from V and 5 bases from J; junction bases left unmatched: 10. The DNA of the CDR3 is TGTGCCAGCACCACGACAGGGATCCAGGAGACCCAGTACTTC. Its translation: CASTTTGIQETQYF.

This clonotype appeared many times. Because the library targeted alpha chains, this beta chain is an off-target read whose size means little. The chain carries TRBV7-9 and TRBJ2-3, with TRBD2 matching 13 bases. V gave up 6 bases and J gave up 6 bases; unmatched junction bases: 6. The CDR3 is made up of 15 amino acids. Germline V gene lookup returns CDR1 SEHNR and CDR2 FQNEAQ (reference sequence). The CDR3: CASRTGTSGVDTQYF. Written as DNA, the CDR3 is TGTGCCAGCAGAACAGGGACTAGCGGGGTCGATACGCAGTATTTT.

For this clonotype: In a library made to pick up alpha chains, this beta chain is a stray read with a size that means little. This chain links TRBV12-3 or TRBV12-4 with TRBJ2-5; 12 bases are a match to TRBD2. With 8 bases clipped from V and 1 base from J, the junction kept 5 bases outside the gene matches. The CDR3 runs 15 residues. The CDR3 coding sequence is TGTGCCAGCGGGCGGACTAGCGGGGCCCAAGAGACCCAGTACTTC. Translated, it gives CASGRTSGAQETQYF.

This clonotype was counted ten times or more. Within a library made for alpha chains, this beta chain is off target, and its count is uninformative. The chain combines TRBV5-6 with TRBJ2-7; a weak D match, TRBD1 (6 bases). Germline V gene data show CDR1 as SGHDT and CDR2 as YYEEEE. The CDR3 runs to 13 residues. Trimming took off 4 bases at V and 6 bases at J, with 14 bases between the two ends. The CDR3 DNA follows: TGTGCCAGCAGCGCCGGGACAAAGATCGAGCAGTACTTC. Amino acids: CASSAGTKIEQYF. The variable domain in full, with the rest retrieved from reference TRBV5-6 and TRBJ2-7, is DAGVTQSPTHLIKTRGQQVTLRCSPKSGHDTVSWYQQALGQGPQFIFQYYEEEERQRGNFPDRFSGHQFPNYSSELNVNALLLGDSALYLCASSAGTKIEQYFGPGTRLTVT.

In its sample, this clonotype ranks as medium-sized. With the library built for alpha chains, this beta chain is off target and its frequency is not meaningful. CDR3 in DNA: TGTGCCAGCAGCAAAGTTAAAGGACACCAAGAGACCCAGTACTTC. Translation: CASSKVKGHQETQYF. The V call is TRBV21-1, the J call TRBJ2-5. TRBV21-1 is assigned pseudogene status. CDR3 length: 15 residues.

This clonotype was picked up many times. Because the library targeted alpha chains, this beta chain is an off-target read whose size means little. The V and J genes are TRBV13 and TRBJ2-5, with unresolved D. The CDR3 runs 12 residues. With 4 bases removed from V and 4 bases from J, the gap between germline ends came to 7 bases. CDR1 PRHDT and CDR2 FYEKMQ come from the germline V gene (reference sequence). The CDR3: CASSSVGETQYF. For the CDR3, the DNA is TGTGCCAGCAGCTCAGTGGGAGAGACCCAGTACTTC.

To note about this clonotype: This beta chain is a stray read from a library made for alpha chains; its abundance is not meaningful. The chain joins TRBV4-1 to TRBJ2-1; 8 bases are shared with TRBD1. V shed 4 bases, J shed 6 bases, and the junction held 8 bases outside the gene matches. CDR1 is MGHRA, CDR2 YSYEKL, per germline. The CDR3 is 15 amino acids. CDR3 bases: TGCGCCAGCAGCCCCTCTGCGGACAGGGTCAATGAGCAGTTCTTC. Translating gives CASSPSADRVNEQFF.

Note on this clonotype: The library was designed around alpha chains, so this beta chain is a stray read whose abundance carries little weight. The V and J genes are TRBV20-1 and TRBJ2-2; 8 bases map to TRBD2. The CDR3 has 16 residues. Per germline, CDR1 DFQATT and CDR2 SNEGSKA (reference sequence). With 3 bases clipped from V and 5 bases from J, the junction kept 11 bases outside the gene matches. CDR3 DNA: TGCAGTGCTAGTACCCTTGCGGGGGGTGGGACCGGGGAGCTGTTTTTT. Protein product: CSASTLAGGGTGELFF.

This clonotype was seen many times. This beta chain is a stray sequence in a library constructed for alpha chains; its clone size is not meaningful. The rearrangement uses TRBV20-1 and TRBJ2-3, with D tentatively TRBD2 (6 bases). V was shortened by 6 bases and J by 6 bases, with 16 bases between the two germline ends. The CDR3 sequence is 13 residues long. From germline, CDR1 is DFQATT and CDR2 SNEGSKA (reference sequence). The CDR3 loop is CSARTTPGDTQYF. The CDR3 DNA is TGCAGTGCAAGGACTACCCCTGGGGATACGCAGTATTTT.

In its sample, this clonotype was seen a few times. Being off target in a library aimed at alpha chains, this beta chain has a size of little meaning. The chain has TRBV5-1 and TRBJ2-7, with D tentatively TRBD2 (7 bases). The CDR3 spans 16 residues. Between the trimmed V and J ends, which lost 0 bases and 3 bases, there was a span of 16 bases. Germline V CDR1 and CDR2: SGHRS, YFSETQ. The CDR3 coding sequence is TGCGCCAGCAGCTTGGCTATAACAGGGAGGGGCTACGAGCAGTACTTC. It translates to CASSLAITGRGYEQYF.

Relative to its sample, this clonotype is medium-sized. This beta chain is off target for a library built for alpha chains, so its abundance means little. The chain has TRBV10-3 and TRBJ2-3; either TRBD1 or TRBD2 may supply D (6 bases each). The germline gives CDR1 ENHRY, CDR2 SYGVKD. The CDR3 is 14 residues long. The V gene lost 4 bases and the J gene lost 2 bases, with 10 bases spanning the gap. CDR3 bases: TGTGCCATCAGTGCTAGGGGGGACACAGATACGCAGTATTTT. It yields the protein CAISARGDTDTQYF.

This clonotype was observed many times. This beta chain is off target for a library built for alpha chains, so its abundance means little. The rearrangement uses TRBV18 and TRBJ1-2, with D unclear. The CDR3 is 14 amino acids. Germline CDR1 reads KGHSH; CDR2 reads LQKENI. V was shortened by 2 bases and J by 4 bases, with 11 bases between the two germline ends. The CDR3 coding sequence is TGTGCCAGCTCACCAAATGTTGGCAGCTATGGCTACACCTTC. This codes for CASSPNVGSYGYTF.

Worth noting for this clonotype: A library prepared for alpha chains yielded this beta chain as an off-target read; its size is of little meaning. This chain joins TRBV4-3 and TRBJ2-2; TRBD1 aligns across 8 bases. V lost 1 base to trimming and J lost 3 bases; unmatched junction nucleotides: 7. This CDR3 is 17 amino acids long. CDR1 is LGHNA, CDR2 YSLEER, per germline. CDR3 protein: CASSQGAGGVDTGELFF. The DNA for the CDR3 is TGCGCCAGCAGCCAAGGGGCAGGGGGCGTGGACACCGGGGAGCTGTTTTTT.

Many counts were recorded for this clonotype. This beta chain turned up in a library designed for alpha chains; as an off-target read, its abundance says little. This chain connects TRBV5-1 to TRBJ2-3, with TRBD2 matching over 7 bases. The CDR3 is 16 residues long. The germline V gene encodes CDR1 SGHRS and CDR2 YFSETQ. With 3 bases clipped from V and 4 bases from J, the junction kept 11 bases outside the gene matches. CDR3 bases: TGCGCCAGCAGCTCCCAGGGCAGCGGGGTCTCAGATACGCAGTATTTT. This translates into CASSSQGSGVSDTQYF.

Ten or more counts support this clonotype. This beta chain turned up in a library designed for alpha chains; as an off-target read, its abundance says little. V usage is TRBV5-1 and J usage is TRBJ2-7; TRBD2 matches 11 bases. The junction had 6 bases not matched to a gene; V was cut back by 4 bases and J by 3 bases. The germline gives CDR1 SGHRS, CDR2 YFSETQ. The CDR3 spans 15 residues. The CDR3 protein is CASSRETSGVYEQYF. The DNA for the CDR3 is TGCGCCAGCAGCCGTGAGACTAGCGGGGTCTACGAGCAGTACTTC.

By sample share, this clonotype is medium-sized. Since the library was made to target alpha chains, this beta chain is a stray read and its abundance is not meaningful. The rearrangement uses TRBV7-8 and TRBJ1-1, with no clear D. The length of the CDR3 is 16 residues. Trimming removed 3 bases from V and 1 base from J, with 15 bases in between. Germline CDR1 and CDR2: SGHVS and FQNEAQ. Here the CDR3 DNA reads TGTGCCAGCAGCTTTACTACACGTAATGAGAACACTGAAGCTTTCTTT. Its protein is CASSFTTRNENTEAFF. Combining the CDR3 with reference TRBV7-8 and TRBJ1-1 gives the whole variable domain GAGVSQSPRYKVAKRGQDVALRCDPISGHVSLFWYQQALGQGPEFLTYFQNEAQLDKSGLPSDRFFAERPEGSVSTLKIQRTQQEDSAVYLCASSFTTRNENTEAFFGQGTRLTVV.

This clonotype came up many times. A library made for alpha chains picked up this beta chain off target, so its size means little. V gene TRBV28 combines with J gene TRBJ1-6, with D hard to call. The V end lost 4 bases, the J end lost 8 bases, and 9 bases lay between the germline ends. From germline, CDR1 is MDHEN and CDR2 SYDVKM. The CDR3 is made up of 13 amino acids. In DNA, the CDR3 is TGTGCCAGCAGTTACTGGTCCTATTCACCCCTCCACTTT. This translates into CASSYWSYSPLHF.

This clonotype has ten or more counts. The library was prepared for alpha chains; this beta chain is a stray read, so its frequency means little. V is TRBV6-1 and J is TRBJ2-5; D remains unclear. V was trimmed by 6 bases and J by 0 bases, leaving 11 bases between them. Per germline, CDR1 MNHNS and CDR2 SASEGT. The CDR3 totals 14 residues. CDR3 nucleotides: TGTGCCAGCAGACTTGACAATAACCAAGAGACCCAGTACTTC. Amino acids: CASRLDNNQETQYF.

In the case of this clonotype: This beta chain was picked up by a library intended for alpha chains and is off target, so its count carries little meaning. The rearrangement uses TRBV20-1 and TRBJ1-2, with 9 bases lining up with TRBD1. The CDR3 totals 14 residues. The germline V gene has CDR1 DFQATT and CDR2 SNEGSKA (reference sequence). J gave up 4 bases and V 5 bases, and 8 bases lay outside the gene matches. CDR3 nucleotides: TGCAGTGCTGGTATGGACAGGGGATTCTATGGCTACACCTTC. The encoded protein is CSAGMDRGFYGYTF.

This clonotype counts as medium-sized. This beta chain represents an off-target read in a library built for alpha chains; its size is of limited meaning. V usage is TRBV20-1 and J usage is TRBJ2-5; tentatively, D is TRBD1 (6 bases). V was cut by 4 bases and J by 0 bases, with 18 bases left in between. The CDR3 spans 16 residues. The germline V gene has CDR1 DFQATT and CDR2 SNEGSKA (reference sequence). In nucleotides, the CDR3 is TGCAGTGCTACGCCGACAGGACCAACTTACCAAGAGACCCAGTACTTC. As protein: CSATPTGPTYQETQYF.

The sample holds many counts of this clonotype. This beta chain was picked up by a library intended for alpha chains and is off target, so its count carries little meaning. The rearrangement joins TRBV12-3 or TRBV12-4 to TRBJ2-7; TRBD1 aligns across 10 bases. Trimming removed 5 bases from V and 4 bases from J; junction bases left unmatched: 8. CDR3 length: 15 amino acids. In DNA, the CDR3 is TGTGCCAGCAGTCCCTCGGGACAGGGGATTTACGAGCAGTACTTC. Translated: CASSPSGQGIYEQYF.

This clonotype was found a few times. This beta chain is an off-target read within a library intended for alpha chains, so its frequency means little. The chain joins TRBV7-2 to TRBJ2-7; TRBD1 might be the D (6 bases). There are 12 residues in the CDR3. V was trimmed by 6 bases and J by 7 bases, leaving 13 bases between them. CDR1 and CDR2 from the germline V gene are SGHTA and FQGNSA. The CDR3: CASSYRAREQYF. The CDR3 nucleotides read TGTGCCAGCAGTTACAGGGCTCGGGAGCAGTACTTC.

This clonotype was detected many times. The library was built for alpha chains, so this beta chain is an off-target read and its size means little. This chain links TRBV7-9 with TRBJ1-5; 8 positions match TRBD1. The CDR3 sequence is 14 residues long. In germline, CDR1 is SEHNR, CDR2 FQNEAQ (reference sequence). Trimming cost V 2 bases and J 3 bases; bases outside gene matches: 0. CDR3 sequence: CASSLQGANQPQHF. CDR3 in DNA: TGTGCCAGCAGCTTACAGGGGGCCAATCAGCCCCAGCATTTT.

In regard to this clonotype: Being one base from a much bigger clone, this may be a read error. Found in a library prepared for alpha chains, this beta chain is an off-target read, and its abundance has little meaning. The V call is TRBV6-2 or TRBV6-3, the J call TRBJ1-1; D is ambiguous. Germline V gives CDR1 MNHEY, CDR2 SVGEGT. This CDR3 comprises 12 residues. V was trimmed by 8 bases and J by 6 bases, leaving 13 bases between them. DNA of the CDR3: TGTGCCAGCCGAACCTTTAACGCTGAAGCTTTCTTT. Its protein product is CASRTFNAEAFF.

This clonotype was seen many times. This beta chain turned up in a library designed for alpha chains; as an off-target read, its abundance says little. The chain carries TRBV11-2 and TRBJ2-3; 13 bases are a match to TRBD2. Trimming took 4 bases from V and 6 from J; bases not matched to a gene: 7. From germline, CDR1 is SGHAT and CDR2 FQNNGV. The CDR3 loop spans 16 amino acids. The CDR3 loop reads CASSYRLAGGEDTQYF. The CDR3 DNA follows: TGTGCCAGCAGCTATAGACTAGCGGGGGGCGAGGATACGCAGTATTTT.

A remark on this clonotype: Found in a library prepared for alpha chains, this beta chain is an off-target read, and its abundance has little meaning. This rearrangement joins TRBV21-1 to TRBJ2-7; TRBD2 reflects the table's D call only, with no check against the DNA. TRBV21-1 is a pseudogene segment. This CDR3 has 15 amino acids. The CDR3 sequence: CASSKKGTRLYTQYF. The CDR3 DNA sequence: TGTGCCAGCAGCAAAAAAGGGACTAGATTATACACGCAGTACTTC.

As for this clonotype: This beta chain slipped into a library made for alpha chains as a stray read, so its size is not meaningful. J is TRBJ2-2 and V is TRBV7-2; D gene ambiguous. CDR1 and CDR2 from the germline V gene are SGHTA and FQGNSA. CDR3 size: 15 residues. V was trimmed by 3 bases and J by 5 bases, leaving 13 bases between them. The CDR3 sequence is CASSFATFATGELFF. For the CDR3, the DNA is TGTGCCAGCAGCTTCGCCACTTTTGCTACCGGGGAGCTGTTTTTT.

As for this clonotype: The library was prepared for alpha chains; this beta chain is a stray read, so its frequency means little. The chain combines TRBV5-1 with TRBJ2-3; D uncertain. Per germline, CDR1 SGHRS and CDR2 YFSETQ. With 4 bases removed from V and 2 bases from J, the gap between germline ends came to 11 bases. The CDR3 loop spans 14 amino acids. For the CDR3, the DNA is TGCGCCAGCAGCAGAGACGGGCACACAGATACGCAGTATTTT. Translating gives CASSRDGHTDTQYF. The full variable domain, completed using reference TRBV5-1 and TRBJ2-3, is KAGVTQTPRYLIKTRGQQVTLSCSPISGHRSVSWYQQTPGQGLQFLFEYFSETQRNKGNFPGRFSGRQFSNSRSEMNVSTLELGDSALYLCASSRDGHTDTQYFGPGTRLTVL.